This entry features one T cell receptor (beta chain) sequence. The antigen remains unidentified. Carried by the TCR beta cDNA libraries were unique molecular identifiers. T cells numbering roughly 0.9 to 10 million yielded cDNA molecules that totaled around 500,000. TCRdb re-analysed the PCR reads in MiXCR, keeping a single row per CDR3 protein. The repertoire holds 430,000 or so distinct CDR3 sequences, with about 40% as singletons. J gave up 2 bases and V 6 bases, and 4 bases lay outside the gene matches. CDR3 length: 14 residues. The entry originates in a study of post-analysis software for immune sequencing data. On the study more broadly: The disease courses covered relapsing-remitting, secondary progressive and progressive-relapsing multiple sclerosis.

Broader study findings: Four or five TRBV segments, including TRBV5-6, TRBV5-1 and TRBV20-1, were more frequent in patients than controls. A significant reduction in normalized Chao1 diversity was observed in multiple sclerosis patients versus controls. Batch-matched samples strongly co-clustered by F measure.

This chain joins TRBV12-3 or TRBV12-4 and TRBJ2-1; 7 nucleotides align to TRBD2. The clonotype was recovered from a girl aged 2-9 years with multiple sclerosis. The sequenced sample was blood. This chain's CDR3 is CASSQTSAYNEQFF. The CDR3 coding sequence is TGTGCCAGCAGCCAAACTAGCGCCTACAATGAGCAGTTCTTC.